The 6 T cell receptor beta chains listed next were all sequenced from one sample in a study of T cell responses to AZD1222 COVID-19 vaccine. Assay used: immunoSEQ multiplex PCR; TCRdb lists only in-frame clones, some missing. The sample carries approximately 180,000 clones, approximately 88% recorded once. Sequencing was performed on peripheral blood, taken on day 0 of AZD1222 vaccination. These receptors all stem from an adult in good health.

The chain couples TRBV4-1 to TRBJ2-1; D not resolved. V lost 1 base, J lost 12 bases, and 16 bases lay in between. CDR3 length: 14 amino acids. Germline lookup yields CDR1 MGHRA and CDR2 YSYEKL. The CDR3 sequence is CASSQGFGDRPQFF. For the CDR3, the DNA is TGCGCCAGCAGCCAAGGTTTCGGAGATAGACCGCAGTTCTTC.

The chain joins TRBV6-2 or TRBV6-3 to TRBJ2-2; a weak D match, TRBD1 (6 bases). Germline CDR1 is MNHEY and CDR2 is SVGEGT. There are 13 residues in the CDR3. V lost 5 bases and J 5 bases, leaving 9 bases between the germline ends. The CDR3 sequence: CASSPRGTGELFF. CDR3 nucleotide sequence: TGTGCCAGCAGTCCCAGGGGAACCGGGGAGCTGTTTTTT.

The chain carries TRBV28 and TRBJ1-5; 7 bases map to TRBD1. The germline V gene encodes CDR1 MDHEN and CDR2 SYDVKM. V trimming: 7 bases; J trimming: 3 bases; junction bases outside the gene matches: 6. The CDR3 sequence is 14 residues long. The CDR3 sequence is CASKGTAINQPQHF. For the CDR3, the DNA is TGTGCCAGCAAGGGGACAGCAATCAATCAGCCCCAGCATTTT.

The J gene is TRBJ2-7, the V gene TRBV4-3, with 9 bases matching TRBD1. The CDR3 covers 15 residues. Trimming took 3 bases from V and 4 from J; bases not matched to a gene: 7. The germline CDR1 and CDR2 sequences are LGHNA and YSLEER. The CDR3 loop reads CASSQSWDREYEQYF. CDR3 sequence (DNA): TGCGCCAGCAGCCAGTCTTGGGACAGGGAATACGAGCAGTACTTC.

The chain has TRBV28 and TRBJ1-6; D call uncertain. CDR3 length equals 15 residues. Germline CDR1 is MDHEN and CDR2 is SYDVKM. The V gene lost 6 bases and the J gene lost 7 bases, with 16 bases spanning the gap. This CDR3 is CASSVDQIWNSPLHF. The CDR3 DNA sequence: TGTGCCAGCAGCGTAGATCAGATTTGGAATTCACCCCTCCACTTT.

The chain joins TRBV2 to TRBJ1-2, with D unclear. V was trimmed by 1 base and J by 3 bases, leaving 6 bases between them. CDR3 length: 13 amino acids. CDR1 is SNHLY, CDR2 FYNNEI, per germline. The CDR3 DNA sequence: TGTGCCAGCAGTGAAGGGCCGGACTATGGCTACACCTTC. Amino acids: CASSEGPDYGYTF.